The clone carrying this T cell receptor (beta chain) is labeled medium-sized. This entry comes from a study of low-dose radiotherapy and immunotherapy resistance in tumors. Study details: Cohort 2 received 1 Gy per fraction every two weeks, totaling 13 Gy over 26 weeks. For four cycles from cycle 1 day 1, patients took 300 mg oral aspirin daily. TRAV- and TRBV-specific primers primed first-strand cDNA, covering alpha and beta chains.

With a constant-region primer and a V-primer adapter, TCRs were subjected to around 20 PCR cycles of amplification. TCRdb re-analysed the reads in MiXCR, keeping a single row per CDR3 protein. The profile covers approximately 47,000 distinct CDR3 sequences, with roughly 10% appearing a single time and approximately 6% taken by the ten largest. Documented time point: before trial treatment. Patients with advanced, tumor-infiltrating lymphocyte-negative solid tumors were eligible. The length of the CDR3 is 14 residues. Germline assignment: CDR1 MNHEY and CDR2 SVGAGI. V was pared by 8 bases and J by 5 bases, with 15 bases between.

This TCR came from a female donor with ovarian cancer. Specimen: PBMCs, collected before treatment. The V call is TRBV6-5, the J call TRBJ2-2, with TRBD1 as a possible D gene (7 bases). CDR3 residues: CASRRDSGTGELFF. CDR3 nucleotide sequence: TGTGCCAGCCGGCGGGACAGCGGAACCGGGGAGCTGTTTTTT.